The clone carrying this T cell receptor (beta chain) was counted only a few times. The antigen is unknown. V dropped 9 bases and J dropped 4; count of bases not matched to a gene: 10. There are 14 residues in the CDR3. The germline CDR1 and CDR2 sequences are LNHDA and SQIVND (reference sequence). This record belongs to a study of vaccination and CD4 T cells after COVID-19. The wider study: Participants were vaccinated with two doses, given as either BNT162b2 or mRNA-1273 vaccine.

Study-level results: A median approximately 86% of convalescent patients' SARS-CoV-2-reactive clones emerged only after vaccination.

The Oncomine TCR Beta short-read assay sequenced DNA from cultured CD4+ T cells. Investigators obtained genomic DNA by extraction from cultured CD4+ T cells. TCRdb analysed the PCR reads with MiXCR anew, one entry per CDR3 protein. The sample has around 25,000 distinct CDR3 sequences; around 60% are singletons. Specified treatment: roughly ten-day PBMC culture with coronavirus spike peptide pools or control peptides (ViraFEST assay). ViraFEST enlarged antigen-specific T cell populations with peptide pools and afterwards sequenced TCRs. The receptor comes from a human donor who received a COVID-19 vaccine. The sample in question was CD4+ T cells from blood, cultured in vitro, obtained after SARS-CoV-2 vaccination. The chain couples TRBV19 to TRBJ2-3; the match to TRBD2 covers 7 bases. CDR3 loop: CASHTPGGPDTQYF. The CDR3 coding sequence is TGTGCCAGCCACACTCCGGGGGGACCAGATACGCAGTATTTT.